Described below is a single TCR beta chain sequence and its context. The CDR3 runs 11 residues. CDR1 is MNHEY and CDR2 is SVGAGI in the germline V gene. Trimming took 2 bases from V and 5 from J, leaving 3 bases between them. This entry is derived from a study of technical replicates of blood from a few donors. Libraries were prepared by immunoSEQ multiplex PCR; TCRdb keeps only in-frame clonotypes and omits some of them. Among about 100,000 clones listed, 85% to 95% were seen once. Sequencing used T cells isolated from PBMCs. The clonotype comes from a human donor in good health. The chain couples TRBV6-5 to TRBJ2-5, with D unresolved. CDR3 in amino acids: CASSYLETQYF. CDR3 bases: TGTGCCAGCAGTTACCTTGAGACCCAGTACTTC.